Listed here are 25 T cell receptor beta chains from one sample, sequenced in a study of blood T cells in healthy people across ages. Sample-barcoded 5' priming and a J-beta primer mix drove a second PCR of about 6 to 12 cycles. One entry per CDR3 protein, called by TCRdb with MiXCR from the 5' RACE reads. The data hold around 780,000 distinct CDR3 sequences, with more than 55% observed a single time. The specimen sequenced was blood. These receptors were taken from a man aged 35 to 55 in good health.

J is TRBJ2-5 and V is TRBV9; D perhaps matches TRBD2 (5 bases). Trimming cost V 3 bases and J 5 bases, with 11 bases left between them. Germline-derived CDR1 and CDR2 are SGDLS and YYNGEE. CDR3 size: 13 residues. The CDR3, as DNA: TGTGCCAGCAGCGGAGGGATGCGGGAGACCCAGTACTTC. Protein sequence: CASSGGMRETQYF.

The chain couples TRBV7-2 to TRBJ1-4; 8 positions match TRBD1. Germline V gene sequence: CDR1 SGHTA, CDR2 FQGNSA. The CDR3 spans 15 residues. V lost 5 bases, J lost 7 bases, and 9 bases stayed unmatched. CDR3 protein: CASSPQTGESEKLFF. Written as DNA, the CDR3 is TGTGCCAGCAGCCCACAGACAGGGGAGAGTGAAAAACTGTTTTTT.

This clonotype appeared once. The chain joins TRBV12-3 or TRBV12-4 to TRBJ1-2; D uncertain. V dropped 5 bases and J dropped 3 bases, with 13 bases sitting between them. The CDR3 length is 14 residues. CDR3: CASSPERTHYGYTF. The CDR3 DNA sequence: TGTGCCAGCAGTCCTGAAAGGACCCACTATGGCTACACCTTC.

V gene TRBV3-1 combines with J gene TRBJ1-1; no definite D call. In germline, CDR1 is LGHDT, CDR2 YNNKEL (reference sequence). Deletions cut 7 bases from V and 5 bases from J, with 14 bases between. The CDR3 contains 13 residues. CDR3 in amino acids: CASTHAVGTEAFF. The CDR3 DNA is TGTGCCAGCACGCACGCGGTTGGTACTGAAGCTTTCTTT.

This clonotype was detected only once. The chain employs TRBV5-1 and TRBJ2-7; tentative D call: TRBD1 (6 bases). The CDR3 extends over 16 amino acids. V was shortened by 4 bases and J by 1 base, with 18 bases between the two germline ends. Germline V gives CDR1 SGHRS, CDR2 YFSETQ. CDR3 in DNA: TGCGCCAGCAGCGGAGACAGGTCGGGGTCTTCCTACGAGCAGTACTTC. This codes for CASSGDRSGSSYEQYF.

The V gene is TRBV6-5, the J gene TRBJ2-7; weak D call: TRBD2 (5 bases). Germline values: CDR1 MNHEY, CDR2 SVGAGI. V lost 6 bases and J lost 1, with 10 bases in between. The length of the CDR3 is 13 residues. CDR3: CASRTPGSYEQYF. The CDR3 DNA reads TGTGCCAGCAGGACGCCGGGATCCTACGAGCAGTACTTC.

The chain combines TRBV7-6 with TRBJ2-7; TRBD2 aligns across 10 bases. The V and J ends lost 5 bases and 0 bases, in that order; junction bases with no gene match: 4. CDR1 and CDR2 from the germline V gene are SGHVS and FNYEAQ. The CDR3 runs to 15 residues. In DNA form, the CDR3 reads TGTGCCAGCAGCGAGGGACTAGCGCACTCCTACGAGCAGTACTTC. It encodes CASSEGLAHSYEQYF. Full variable domain (remainder filled in from reference TRBV7-6 and TRBJ2-7): GAGVSQSPRYKVTKRGQDVALRCDPISGHVSLYWYRQALGQGPEFLTYFNYEAQQDKSGLPNDRFSAERPEGSISTLTIQRTEQRDSAMYRCASSEGLAHSYEQYFGPGTRLTVT.

As for this clonotype: A junction end diverges from the germline sequence, so it may reflect a read error. V and J are TRBV7-2 and TRBJ1-2; the match to TRBD1 covers 11 bases. Germline lookup yields CDR1 SGHTA and CDR2 FQGNSA. CDR3 size: 15 residues. CDR3 DNA: TGTGCCGGCAGCGCAGGAGGACAGGGGGCGCCTGGCTACACCTTC. It translates to CAGSAGGQGAPGYTF.

This clonotype was seen a few times. The chain uses TRBV15 and TRBJ1-5; D unresolved. CDR3 length equals 15 residues. Looked up from germline, CDR1 is LNHNV and CDR2 is YYDKDF (reference sequence). Trimming took 1 base from V and 5 from J, leaving 12 bases between them. This CDR3 is CATSRGWSPDQPQHF. Here the CDR3 DNA reads TGTGCCACCAGCAGAGGATGGAGCCCGGATCAGCCCCAGCATTTT.

The chain is built from TRBV27 and TRBJ2-5, with D possibly called TRBD1 or TRBD2 (5 bases each). This CDR3 is built from 15 residues. V dropped 3 bases and J dropped 7 bases, with 18 bases sitting between them. Germline lookup yields CDR1 MNHEY and CDR2 SMNVEV (reference sequence). The DNA for the CDR3 is TGTGCCAGCAGTTTGGGACGAGCGGACCGGTGGACCCAGTACTTC. This translates into CASSLGRADRWTQYF.

V is TRBV15 and J is TRBJ2-1; D is undetermined. The CDR3 is made up of 16 amino acids. V was shortened by 5 bases and J by 2 bases, with 16 bases between the two germline ends. Per the germline V gene, CDR1 is LNHNV and CDR2 is YYDKDF (reference sequence). As DNA, the CDR3 is TGTGCCACCAGCGAATCGGCATCGCCGGCCTACAATGAGCAGTTCTTC. This codes for CATSESASPAYNEQFF.

V is TRBV13 and J is TRBJ1-1; D is unclear. CDR3 length equals 12 residues. V was cut by 3 bases and J by 6 bases, with 8 bases left in between. Per the germline V gene, CDR1 is PRHDT and CDR2 is FYEKMQ (reference sequence). The CDR3 loop is CASSFGLSEAFF. In DNA form, the CDR3 reads TGTGCCAGCAGCTTCGGGTTGTCTGAAGCTTTCTTT.

V usage is TRBV28 and J usage is TRBJ2-5, with 13 bases aligning to TRBD2. The CDR3 consists of 15 residues. The V gene end was trimmed by 6 bases and the J gene end by 5 bases; junction bases not matched to a gene: 6. CDR1 is MDHEN and CDR2 is SYDVKM in the germline V gene. The CDR3 loop reads CASRQLAGGLETQYF. The CDR3 bases are TGTGCCAGCAGGCAACTAGCGGGAGGGCTGGAGACCCAGTACTTC.

The chain uses TRBV25-1 and TRBJ2-3, with TRBD2 identical over 8 bases. Germline V lookup: CDR1 MGHDK, CDR2 SYGVNS. Trimming removed 3 bases from V and 3 bases from J; junction bases left unmatched: 5. The CDR3 is 15 residues long. CDR3 amino acids: CASSEAGLATDTQYF. DNA of the CDR3: TGTGCCAGCAGTGAGGCCGGACTAGCAACAGATACGCAGTATTTT.

This clonotype has just a few counts. V and J are TRBV20-1 and TRBJ2-1; D gene uncertain. The germline V and J ends were trimmed by 3 bases and 2 bases, with 14 bases remaining between them. The CDR3 runs to 15 residues. Looked up from germline, CDR1 is DFQATT and CDR2 is SNEGSKA (reference sequence). CDR3 loop: CSARPYPIPYNEQFF. The CDR3 DNA follows: TGCAGTGCTAGGCCCTACCCGATTCCCTACAATGAGCAGTTCTTC.

This chain links TRBV5-1 with TRBJ2-7; D is ambiguous. The DNA matches TRBJ2-5 better at its end, which makes the J call doubtful. The CDR3 extends over 14 amino acids. Germline assignment: CDR1 SGHRS and CDR2 YFSETQ. The CDR3 reads CASSLSQLQETQYF. CDR3 in DNA: TGCGCCAGCAGCTTGTCTCAGCTGCAGGAGACCCAGTACTTC.

This clonotype was counted ten times or more. One end of the junction does not line up with germline, which may come from a read error. The V and J genes are TRBV7-2 and TRBJ2-3, with D possibly matching TRBD2 (5 bases). CDR3 length: 13 residues. Germline V gene sequence: CDR1 SGHTA, CDR2 FQGNSA. The CDR3 bases are TGTGCCAGCAGTTTAGGCGGGACAGATACGCAGTATTTT. Its translation: CASSLGGTDTQYF.

V usage is TRBV7-2 and J usage is TRBJ1-1, with D possibly matching TRBD1 (6 bases). The CDR3 totals 13 residues. The germline V gene has CDR1 SGHTA and CDR2 FQGNSA. Trimming cost V 5 bases and J 7 bases, with 14 bases left between them. The CDR3 coding sequence is TGTGCCAGCAGCACCGATACAGGGAATGAAGCTTTCTTT. As protein: CASSTDTGNEAFF.

This clonotype was picked up many times. The chain carries TRBV12-3 or TRBV12-4 and TRBJ2-2, with D uncertain. Trimming pared 1 base from V and 3 bases from J, leaving 3 bases between. The CDR3 is made up of 13 amino acids. The CDR3 region is CASSLGDTGELFF. In DNA, the CDR3 is TGTGCCAGCAGTTTAGGGGACACCGGGGAGCTGTTTTTT.

This chain links TRBV4-1 with TRBJ2-3, with 7 bases fitting TRBD2. The V gene's germline CDR1 is MGHRA and CDR2 YSYEKL. The CDR3 totals 17 residues. Losses at the gene ends were 1 base for V and 0 bases for J; bases not matched to a gene: 7. CDR3 sequence (DNA): TGCGCCAGCAGCCAAGTAGATATGGGACTAAGCACAGATACGCAGTATTTT. Protein sequence: CASSQVDMGLSTDTQYF.

This chain joins TRBV5-1 and TRBJ1-1; TRBD1 matches at 7 bases. Trimming cost V 7 bases and J 8 bases; bases outside gene matches: 14. The CDR3 has 14 amino acids. Germline loops: CDR1 SGHRS, CDR2 YFSETQ. The CDR3 nucleotides are TGCGCCAGCGCCCTGACAGGGAGTAGTACCGAAGCTTTCTTT. Protein product: CASALTGSSTEAFF.

This clonotype was seen repeatedly, ten times or more. The V and J genes are TRBV29-1 and TRBJ2-1; D gene uncertain. The CDR3 runs 10 residues. V lost 6 bases to trimming and J lost 5 bases, with 5 bases between them. Germline CDR1 SQVTM, CDR2 ANQGSEA. CDR3 nucleotides: TGCAGCGTCGCGAACAATGAGCAGTTCTTC. Translated, it gives CSVANNEQFF.

The chain uses TRBV5-6 and TRBJ1-1; tentatively, D is TRBD1 (5 bases). Trimming removed 3 bases from V and 6 bases from J, with 18 bases in between. The length of the CDR3 is 15 residues. Germline CDR1 is SGHDT and CDR2 is YYEEEE. CDR3 bases: TGTGCCAGCAGCTGGACGGGACCACAAACGCCTGAAGCTTTCTTT. It specifies CASSWTGPQTPEAFF.

The genes are TRBV4-3 and TRBJ2-3; D might be TRBD2 (6 bases). The CDR3 covers 15 residues. Trimming pared 8 bases from V and 6 bases from J, leaving 21 bases between. Germline lookup yields CDR1 LGHNA and CDR2 YSLEER. The CDR3: CASGRGTGKGDTQYF. The CDR3 DNA reads TGCGCCAGCGGTCGGGGGACGGGCAAAGGGGATACGCAGTATTTT.

This chain joins TRBV28 and TRBJ2-5; 8 bases align to TRBD1. The J call is in doubt because the DNA end fits TRBJ2-7 better. Germline-derived CDR1 and CDR2 are MDHEN and SYDVKM. There are 15 residues in the CDR3. The CDR3: CASSFNRGVLYEQYF. CDR3 sequence (DNA): TGTGCCAGCAGTTTTAACAGGGGGGTTCTTTACGAGCAGTACTTC.